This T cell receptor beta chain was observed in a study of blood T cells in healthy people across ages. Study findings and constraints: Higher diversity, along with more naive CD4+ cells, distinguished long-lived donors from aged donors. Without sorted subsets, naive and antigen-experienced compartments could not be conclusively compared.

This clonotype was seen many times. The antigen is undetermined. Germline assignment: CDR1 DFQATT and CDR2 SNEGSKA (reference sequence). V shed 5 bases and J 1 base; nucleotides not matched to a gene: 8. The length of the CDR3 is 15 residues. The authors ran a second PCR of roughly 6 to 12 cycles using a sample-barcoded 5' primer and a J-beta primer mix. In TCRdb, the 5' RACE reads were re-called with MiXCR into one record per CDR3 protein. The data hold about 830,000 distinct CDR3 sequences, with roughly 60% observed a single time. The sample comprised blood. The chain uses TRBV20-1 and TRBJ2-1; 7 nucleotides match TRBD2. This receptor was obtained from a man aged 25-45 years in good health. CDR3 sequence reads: CSAQSGTKSYNEQFF. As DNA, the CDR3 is TGCAGTGCTCAAAGCGGGACGAAATCCTACAATGAGCAGTTCTTC.